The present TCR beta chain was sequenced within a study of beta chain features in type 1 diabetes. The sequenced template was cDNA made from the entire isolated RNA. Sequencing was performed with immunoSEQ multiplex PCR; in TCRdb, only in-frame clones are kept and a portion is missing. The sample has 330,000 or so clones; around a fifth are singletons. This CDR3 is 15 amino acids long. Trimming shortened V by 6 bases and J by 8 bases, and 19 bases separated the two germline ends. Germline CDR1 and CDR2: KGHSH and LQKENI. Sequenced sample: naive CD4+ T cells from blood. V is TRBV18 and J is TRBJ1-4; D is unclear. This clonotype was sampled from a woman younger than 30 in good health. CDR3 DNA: TGTGCCAGCTCGCTAACTCGTATAGAGGAAGAAAAACTGTTTTTT. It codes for CASSLTRIEEEKLFF. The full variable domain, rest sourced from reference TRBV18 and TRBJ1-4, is NAGVMQNPRHLVRRRGQEARLRCSPMKGHSHVYWYRQLPEEGLKFMVYLQKENIIDESGMPKERFSAEFPKEGPSILRIQQVVRGDSAAYFCASSLTRIEEEKLFFGSGTQLSVL.